The next 14 T cell receptor beta chains were all read from a single sample in a study. The sorted Tregs were CD4+CD25+CD127-/low cells. A single record per CDR3 protein comes from TCRdb applying MiXCR to the 5' RACE reads. The sample has roughly 42,000 distinct CDR3 sequences, 20% to 25% seen once. What was sequenced was Tregs sorted from blood. The origin of the receptors is a female donor with breast cancer.

This clonotype was seen at least ten times. The chain couples TRBV6-5 to TRBJ2-7; 8 bases map to TRBD1. This CDR3 comprises 13 residues. V shed 5 bases, J shed 5 bases, and the junction held 5 bases outside the gene matches. Germline V gives CDR1 MNHEY, CDR2 SVGAGI. The DNA for the CDR3 is TGTGCCAGCAGTAGAAGACAGGGGCACGAGCAGTACTTC. Protein product: CASSRRQGHEQYF.

Many counts were recorded for this clonotype. The J gene is TRBJ1-1, the V gene TRBV7-9; D is uncertain. Per germline, CDR1 SEHNR and CDR2 FQNEAQ (reference sequence). This CDR3 is 14 amino acids long. The ends were cut back, 5 bases at V and 4 bases at J, with 14 bases in the middle. The CDR3 nucleotides are TGTGCCAGCAGCACCCTGAGGTTGAGCACTGAAGCTTTCTTT. Its translation: CASSTLRLSTEAFF.

This clonotype was counted only a few times. The chain joins TRBV4-1 to TRBJ1-1; no clear D. V shed 0 bases and J shed 0 bases, with 14 bases lying between them. CDR3 length: 17 amino acids. From germline, CDR1 is MGHRA and CDR2 YSYEKL. CDR3 region: CASSQEVGSGMNTEAFF. The CDR3, as DNA: TGCGCCAGCAGCCAAGAGGTAGGGTCCGGGATGAACACTGAAGCTTTCTTT.

The chain carries TRBV4-2 and TRBJ1-2; 9 nucleotides line up with TRBD1. Looked up from germline, CDR1 is LGHNA and CDR2 is YNFKEQ. CDR3 length equals 15 residues. The J segment lost 2 bases and the V segment lost 3 bases, leaving 4 bases of the junction unmatched. The CDR3 region has the DNA TGTGCCAGCAGCCATGGACAGGGGCTGAACTATGGCTACACCTTC. Protein: CASSHGQGLNYGYTF.

The chain combines TRBV3-1 with TRBJ1-1; D not certain. The ends were cut back, 2 bases at V and 2 bases at J, with 6 bases in the middle. Germline CDR1 LGHDT, CDR2 YNNKEL (reference sequence). The length of the CDR3 is 13 residues. CDR3 protein: CASSQILNTEAFF. The CDR3 nucleotides read TGTGCCAGCAGCCAAATTTTAAACACTGAAGCTTTCTTT.

This clonotype was observed at least ten times. V and J are TRBV5-6 and TRBJ1-4; D gene uncertain. The CDR3 is 12 amino acids. V was trimmed by 4 bases and J by 7 bases, leaving 8 bases between them. CDR1 is SGHDT and CDR2 is YYEEEE in the germline V gene. The CDR3 nucleotides read TGTGCCAGCAGCGACCGGTTTGAAAAACTGTTTTTT. Translating it yields CASSDRFEKLFF.

This clonotype was observed a handful of times. V is TRBV27 and J is TRBJ2-7; 9 nucleotides align to TRBD1. The CDR3 length is 14 residues. The V and J ends lost 5 bases and 5 bases, in that order; junction bases with no gene match: 7. Germline V gene data show CDR1 as MNHEY and CDR2 as SMNVEV (reference sequence). This chain's CDR3 is CASSPTQGANEQYF. In DNA, the CDR3 is TGTGCCAGCAGTCCGACACAGGGGGCGAACGAGCAGTACTTC.

In its sample, this clonotype was seen once. The V call is TRBV29-1, the J call TRBJ1-2; 9 nucleotides align to TRBD1. The J segment lost 0 bases and the V segment lost 4 bases, leaving 9 bases of the junction unmatched. The CDR3 runs to 16 residues. In germline, CDR1 is SQVTM, CDR2 ANQGSEA. As DNA, the CDR3 is TGCAGCGTTGCACGGGACAGGGTCGGGGCTAACTATGGCTACACCTTC. Translating it yields CSVARDRVGANYGYTF.

This CDR3 is CASSSGGGNTEAFF. CDR3 nucleotide sequence: TGCGCCAGCAGCTCTGGAGGGGGGAACACTGAAGCTTTCTTT. The rearrangement uses TRBV5-1 and TRBJ1-1; D possibly corresponds to TRBD1 (6 bases). The CDR3 loop spans 14 amino acids. Between the trimmed V and J ends, which lost 3 bases and 1 base, there was a span of 10 bases. Germline V gene sequence: CDR1 SGHRS, CDR2 YFSETQ.

This clonotype has a handful of counts. The J gene is TRBJ1-2, the V gene TRBV7-4; D gene ambiguous. The V end was cut by 6 bases, the J end by 6 bases, with 14 bases between. In germline, CDR1 is SGHVT, CDR2 SQSDAQ. The CDR3 loop spans 13 amino acids. CDR3: CASSFPQVDGYTF. The CDR3 region has the DNA TGTGCCAGCAGTTTTCCGCAGGTAGATGGCTACACCTTC.

This clonotype was recorded many times. The V gene is TRBV7-3, the J gene TRBJ2-5; TRBD1 might be the D (6 bases). V was shortened by 6 bases and J by 4 bases, with 18 bases between the two germline ends. Germline CDR1 is SGHTA and CDR2 is FQGTGA. CDR3 length: 15 amino acids. The CDR3 bases are TGTGCCAGCAGTAGAGCCACAGGGTCGGGAGAGACCCAGTACTTC. Protein: CASSRATGSGETQYF.

V is TRBV5-1 and J is TRBJ2-1; TRBD1 agrees at 11 bases. Germline CDR1 reads SGHRS; CDR2 reads YFSETQ. The CDR3 covers 19 residues. Trimming at V came to 3 bases and at J to 0 bases, leaving 11 bases not matched to a gene. The CDR3 DNA reads TGCGCCAGCAGCTGGGGGACAGGGGGTATGTTTCGCTCCTACAATGAGCAGTTCTTC. As protein: CASSWGTGGMFRSYNEQFF.

The table lists this clonotype with a few counts. CDR3 nucleotide sequence: TGCAGCGTTGATTCTCCGGGACTAGGAGATAGCACAGATACGCAGTATTTT. It is translated as CSVDSPGLGDSTDTQYF. The chain carries TRBV29-1 and TRBJ2-3, with 8 bases aligning to TRBD2. V was pared by 3 bases and J by 0 bases, with 11 bases of the junction left unmatched. The germline V gene has CDR1 SQVTM and CDR2 ANQGSEA. The CDR3 contains 17 residues.

This chain uses TRBV24-1 with TRBJ2-1; D ambiguous. Trimming cost V 2 bases and J 5 bases, with 6 bases left between them. The germline CDR1 and CDR2 sequences are KGHDR and SFDVKD. The CDR3 covers 13 residues. The CDR3 protein is CATSDSVNNEQFF. In nucleotides, the CDR3 is TGTGCCACCAGTGATTCCGTGAACAATGAGCAGTTCTTC.